This TCR beta chain was identified in a study of blood T cell repertoires in COVID-19. Across the whole study: Samples taken during acute and convalescent COVID-19 were collected in the United States, Italy and Spain. T cells, B-cell-depleted T cells, or PBMCs supplied cDNA or gDNA.

Per the study methods: Using reference gene primer amplification, nucleated cell counts were estimated. Repertoires were generated with immunoSEQ multiplex PCR, while TCRdb's copy carries only in-frame clones and drops some. The V and J calls and the clone size are those of that table, but D and trimming were determined from the DNA. The table has roughly 250,000 clones, roughly 79% seen once; the top ten hold roughly 2.9%. The germline gives CDR1 SGHNT, CDR2 YENEEA. V gave up 3 bases and J gave up 0 bases; unmatched junction bases: 8. The CDR3 contains 17 residues. The clonotype originates from a woman aged 55-69 years with active or convalescent COVID-19. The chain has TRBV11-3 and TRBJ1-3; the match to TRBD1 covers 7 bases. The sample consisted of peripheral blood. This chain's CDR3 is CASSLEFGTDSGNTIYF. CDR3 nucleotides: TGTGCCAGCAGCTTGGAGTTCGGGACAGACTCTGGAAACACCATATATTTT.